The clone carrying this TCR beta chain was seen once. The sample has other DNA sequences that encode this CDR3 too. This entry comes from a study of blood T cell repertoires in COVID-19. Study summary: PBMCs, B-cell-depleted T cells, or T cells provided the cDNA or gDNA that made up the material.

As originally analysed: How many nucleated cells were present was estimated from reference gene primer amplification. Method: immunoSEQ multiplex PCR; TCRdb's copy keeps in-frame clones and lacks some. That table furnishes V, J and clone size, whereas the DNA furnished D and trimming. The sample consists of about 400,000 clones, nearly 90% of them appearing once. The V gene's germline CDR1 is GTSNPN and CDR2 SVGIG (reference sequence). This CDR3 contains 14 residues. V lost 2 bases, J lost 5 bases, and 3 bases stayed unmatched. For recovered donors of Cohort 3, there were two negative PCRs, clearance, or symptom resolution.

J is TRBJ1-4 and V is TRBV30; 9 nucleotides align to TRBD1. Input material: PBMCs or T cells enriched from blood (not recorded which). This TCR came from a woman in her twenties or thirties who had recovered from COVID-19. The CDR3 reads CAWSTGTGNEKLFF. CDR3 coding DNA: TGTGCCTGGAGTACCGGGACAGGGAATGAAAAACTGTTTTTT.